A single sample gave rise to the 17 T cell receptor beta chains below, sequenced in a study of CD8 T cells in Susac syndrome. cDNA came from about 0.46 to 1 ug RNA primed by random hexamers. TCRdb reprocessed the immunoSEQ multiplex PCR reads via MiXCR and lists one record per CDR3 protein. The sample records about 140,000 distinct CDR3 sequences, 85% to 95% being singletons. Sequencing was carried out using CD4+ T cells from PBMCs. These TCRs come from a human donor with multiple sclerosis.

CDR3 nucleotides: TGCAGCCCCGTCGGCGGGCTGAACACTGAAGCTTTCTTT. Translating gives CSPVGGLNTEAFF. This chain connects TRBV29-1 to TRBJ1-1; D not certain. Germline values: CDR1 SQVTM, CDR2 ANQGSEA. V was pared by 8 bases and J by 0 bases, with 13 bases between. The CDR3 has 13 amino acids.

This clonotype was picked up one time. The chain joins TRBV13 to TRBJ1-1; a possible D gene is TRBD1 (5 bases). The CDR3 sequence is 20 residues long. Germline CDR1 PRHDT, CDR2 FYEKMQ (reference sequence). The V and J ends lost 1 base and 1 base respectively, with 25 bases between them. CDR3 sequence (DNA): TGTGCCAGCAGCTTAGTTCTTCCGGGGCCCGGAGAAGGGAAGAACACTGAAGCTTTCTTT. This encodes CASSLVLPGPGEGKNTEAFF. The complete variable domain, with remaining parts taken from reference TRBV13 and TRBJ1-1, reads AAGVIQSPRHLIKEKRETATLKCYPIPRHDTVYWYQQGPGQDPQFLISFYEKMQSDKGSIPDRFSAQQFSDYHSELNMSSLELGDSALYFCASSLVLPGPGEGKNTEAFFGQGTRLTVV.

The rearrangement joins TRBV9 to TRBJ1-6; D remains ambiguous. The CDR3 runs 16 residues. The V and J ends lost 4 bases and 0 bases respectively, with 11 bases between them. In germline, CDR1 is SGDLS, CDR2 YYNGEE. CDR3: CASSPTPSSYNSPLHF. CDR3 coding DNA: TGTGCCAGCAGCCCGACCCCCAGCTCCTATAATTCACCCCTCCACTTT.

Only one count was recorded for this clonotype. The chain has TRBV28 and TRBJ2-7; D is tentatively TRBD1 or TRBD2 (6 bases each). The V gene's germline CDR1 is MDHEN and CDR2 SYDVKM. V was cut by 6 bases and J by 0 bases, with 15 bases left in between. This CDR3 is built from 15 residues. This chain's CDR3 is CASRLTGGASYEQYF. For the CDR3, the DNA is TGTGCCAGCAGGCTCACCGGGGGCGCCTCCTACGAGCAGTACTTC.

V is TRBV30 and J is TRBJ2-3; D is possibly TRBD2 (5 bases). Trimming left V 5 bases short and J 2 bases short, with 17 bases between. CDR1 is GTSNPN and CDR2 is SVGIG in the germline V gene (reference sequence). There are 15 residues in the CDR3. This CDR3 is CAWSFGNEATDTQYF. The CDR3 coding sequence is TGTGCCTGGTCATTCGGGAACGAGGCCACAGATACGCAGTATTTT.

The chain has TRBV3-1 and TRBJ2-5, with 12 bases fitting TRBD2. Germline values: CDR1 LGHDT, CDR2 YNNKEL (reference sequence). The CDR3 is 16 amino acids. The V gene end was trimmed by 4 bases and the J gene end by 3 bases; junction bases not matched to a gene: 6. CDR3 bases: TGTGCCAGCAGCCCTCTAGCGGGGGGGGCGGAAGAGACCCAGTACTTC. This sequence encodes CASSPLAGGAEETQYF.

This chain links TRBV20-1 with TRBJ1-6; no firm D call. With 0 bases removed from V and 3 bases from J, the gap between germline ends came to 3 bases. Germline V lookup: CDR1 DFQATT, CDR2 SNEGSKA (reference sequence). The CDR3 length is 13 residues. Here the CDR3 reads CSARESYNSPLHF. CDR3 in DNA: TGCAGTGCTAGAGAGAGCTATAATTCACCCCTCCACTTT.

In its sample, this clonotype was seen once. The chain employs TRBV12-3 or TRBV12-4 and TRBJ1-1, with D unclear. The CDR3 is 11 amino acids. With 1 base removed from V and 12 bases from J, the gap between germline ends came to 9 bases. CDR3 region: CASSLGSYSFF. CDR3 nucleotides: TGTGCCAGCAGTTTAGGTTCCTATTCTTTCTTT.

The J gene is TRBJ2-2, the V gene TRBV20-1; 7 bases align to TRBD2. The CDR3 covers 16 residues. J lost 0 bases, V lost 6 bases, and 10 bases had no gene match. Germline lookup yields CDR1 DFQATT and CDR2 SNEGSKA (reference sequence). The chain's CDR3 is CSASEASGANTGELFF. CDR3 sequence (DNA): TGCAGTGCATCGGAGGCTAGCGGCGCGAACACCGGGGAGCTGTTTTTT.

The chain employs TRBV20-1 and TRBJ1-1; a possible D gene is TRBD1 (6 bases). Trimming removed 6 bases from V and 6 bases from J, with 17 bases in between. The CDR3 length is 13 residues. CDR1 is DFQATT, CDR2 SNEGSKA, per germline (reference sequence). CDR3 sequence (DNA): TGCAGTGCCCCAGGGGCGGGGGGCTCTGAAGCTTTCTTT. It yields the protein CSAPGAGGSEAFF.

The V gene is TRBV20-1, the J gene TRBJ2-7, with D perhaps matching TRBD1 or TRBD2 (5 bases each). CDR1 is DFQATT and CDR2 is SNEGSKA in the germline V gene (reference sequence). Between the trimmed V and J ends, which lost 0 bases and 3 bases, there was a span of 15 bases. The CDR3 totals 15 residues. CDR3 nucleotide sequence: TGCAGTGCTAGAGATCAGCCGGGACGGTTCTACGAGCAGTACTTC. This encodes CSARDQPGRFYEQYF.

This chain links TRBV2 with TRBJ1-5; TRBD1 matches at 10 bases. V trimming: 3 bases; J trimming: 4 bases; junction bases outside the gene matches: 3. Germline CDR1 is SNHLY and CDR2 is FYNNEI. The CDR3 consists of 15 residues. The CDR3: CASSEDRGKNQPQHF. For the CDR3, the DNA is TGTGCCAGCAGTGAGGACAGGGGGAAGAATCAGCCCCAGCATTTT.

There are a few counts of this clonotype. The gene calls are TRBV6-2 or TRBV6-3 and TRBJ1-5; TRBD1 is a possible D gene (5 bases). The germline V gene has CDR1 MNHEY and CDR2 SVGEGT. The CDR3 loop spans 15 amino acids. V lost 5 bases and J 2 bases, leaving 13 bases between the germline ends. The CDR3 bases are TGTGCCAGCAGTCCCCGATCGGGGGGCAATCAGCCCCAGCATTTT. Translating it yields CASSPRSGGNQPQHF.

The V call is TRBV29-1, the J call TRBJ1-5, with a tentative D call TRBD1 (6 bases). There are 16 residues in the CDR3. CDR1 and CDR2 from the germline V gene are SQVTM and ANQGSEA. The germline V and J ends were trimmed by 5 bases and 0 bases, with 17 bases remaining between them. The CDR3 reads CSVQPGQRHSNQPQHF. The CDR3 DNA follows: TGCAGCGTTCAGCCCGGACAGCGACATAGCAATCAGCCCCAGCATTTT. The entire variable domain, with the rest obtained from reference TRBV29-1 and TRBJ1-5, is as follows: SAVISQKPSRDICQRGTSLTIQCQVDSQVTMMFWYRQQPGQSLTLIATANQGSEATYESGFVIDKFPISRPNLTFSTLTVSNMSPEDSSIYLCSVQPGQRHSNQPQHFGDGTRLSIL.

CDR3 nucleotide sequence: TGTGCCATCAGTGAGTCCGGACAGACTGCCTACGAGCAGTACTTC. This gives the protein CAISESGQTAYEQYF. This sequence joins TRBV10-3 and TRBJ2-7; a weak D match, TRBD1 (6 bases). CDR1 ENHRY and CDR2 SYGVKD come from the germline V gene. The V gene lost 0 bases and the J gene lost 2 bases, with 11 bases spanning the gap. The CDR3 covers 15 residues.

This chain uses TRBV29-1 with TRBJ2-1; D is uncertain. The germline V gene encodes CDR1 SQVTM and CDR2 ANQGSEA. The CDR3 consists of 14 residues. Deletions cut 3 bases from V and 6 bases from J, with 15 bases between. The CDR3 here is CSVEQTTSPNEQFF. The CDR3, as DNA: TGCAGCGTTGAGCAGACGACTTCCCCCAATGAGCAGTTCTTC.

On this clonotype: The junction shows a germline mismatch at one end, possibly a read error. V and J are TRBV12-3 or TRBV12-4 and TRBJ2-1; a possible D gene is TRBD1 (6 bases). This CDR3 has 12 residues. CDR3 bases: TGTGCCAGCAGCTCCGGGACAACTGAGCGGTTCTTC. This sequence encodes CASSSGTTERFF.